A single count supports the clone carrying this T cell receptor beta chain. In germline, CDR1 is LGHNA, CDR2 YSLEER. CDR3 length: 14 residues. The trim removed 4 bases at V and 8 bases at J, leaving 8 bases unmatched. The protocol was immunoSEQ multiplex PCR, while the TCRdb copy is restricted to in-frame clones and leaves out a portion. The table includes 95,000 to 100,000 clones, approximately 93% detected once. This record belongs to a study of OX40 agonist ivuxolimab in advanced cancers. Looking at the study overall: Patients were treated with ivuxolimab, an agonistic anti-OX40 (CD134) antibody.

The chain uses TRBV4-3 and TRBJ2-3, with 8 bases identical to TRBD2. Here the sequenced sample was CD4+ or CD8+ T cells sorted from blood, taken in a trial of the OX40 agonist ivuxolimab. This TCR was recovered from an adult with an advanced solid tumor such as melanoma, head and neck, liver or kidney cancer. The CDR3, as DNA: TGCGCCAGCAGCCTCCAAGCGGGAGACGGTACGCAGTATTTT. It specifies CASSLQAGDGTQYF.